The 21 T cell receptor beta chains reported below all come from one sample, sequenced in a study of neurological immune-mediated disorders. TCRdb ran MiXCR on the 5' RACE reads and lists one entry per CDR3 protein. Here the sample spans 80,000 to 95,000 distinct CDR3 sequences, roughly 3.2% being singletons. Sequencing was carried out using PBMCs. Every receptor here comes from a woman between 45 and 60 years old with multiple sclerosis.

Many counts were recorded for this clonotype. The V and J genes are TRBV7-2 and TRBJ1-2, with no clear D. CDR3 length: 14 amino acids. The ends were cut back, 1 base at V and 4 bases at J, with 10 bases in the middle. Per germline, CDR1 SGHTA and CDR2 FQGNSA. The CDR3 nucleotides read TGTGCCAGCAGCTTAGGGTCGAACAGCTATGGCTACACCTTC. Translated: CASSLGSNSYGYTF.

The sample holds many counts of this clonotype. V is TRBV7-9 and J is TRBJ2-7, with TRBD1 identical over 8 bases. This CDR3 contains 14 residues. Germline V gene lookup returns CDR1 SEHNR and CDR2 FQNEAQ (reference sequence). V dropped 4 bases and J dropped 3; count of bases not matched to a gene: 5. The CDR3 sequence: CASSSRQGSYEQYF. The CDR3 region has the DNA TGTGCCAGCAGCTCACGACAGGGGAGCTACGAGCAGTACTTC.

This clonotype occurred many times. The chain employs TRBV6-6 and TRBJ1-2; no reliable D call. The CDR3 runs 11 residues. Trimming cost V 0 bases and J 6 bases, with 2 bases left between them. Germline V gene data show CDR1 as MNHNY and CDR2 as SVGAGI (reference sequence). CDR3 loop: CASSYSDGYTF. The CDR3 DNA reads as TGTGCCAGCAGTTACTCGGATGGCTACACCTTC.

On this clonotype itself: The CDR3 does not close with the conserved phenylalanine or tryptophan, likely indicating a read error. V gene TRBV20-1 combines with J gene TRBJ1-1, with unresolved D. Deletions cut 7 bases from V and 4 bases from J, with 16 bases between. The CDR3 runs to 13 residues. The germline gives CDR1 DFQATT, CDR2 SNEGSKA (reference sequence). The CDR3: CSGPGLVPTEAFN. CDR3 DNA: TGCAGTGGCCCTGGGTTGGTGCCCACTGAAGCTTTCAAT.

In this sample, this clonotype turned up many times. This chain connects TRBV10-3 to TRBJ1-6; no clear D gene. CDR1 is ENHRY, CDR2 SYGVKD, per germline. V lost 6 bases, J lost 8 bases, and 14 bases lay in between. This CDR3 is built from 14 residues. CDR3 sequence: CAIRIREGDSPLHF. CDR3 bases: TGTGCCATCAGAATCCGGGAGGGAGATTCACCCCTCCACTTT.

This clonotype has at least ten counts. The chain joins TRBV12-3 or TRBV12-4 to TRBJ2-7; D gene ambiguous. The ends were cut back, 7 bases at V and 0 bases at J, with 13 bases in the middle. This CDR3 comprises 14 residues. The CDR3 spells CASTLHGSSYEQYF. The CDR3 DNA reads TGTGCCAGCACACTTCATGGAAGCTCCTACGAGCAGTACTTC.

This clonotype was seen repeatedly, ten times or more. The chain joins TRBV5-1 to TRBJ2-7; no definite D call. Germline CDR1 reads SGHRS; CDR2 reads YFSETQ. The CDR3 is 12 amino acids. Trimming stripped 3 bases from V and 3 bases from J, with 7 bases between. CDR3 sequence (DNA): TGCGCCAGCAGCTCGTCATTCTACGAGCAGTACTTC. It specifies CASSSSFYEQYF.

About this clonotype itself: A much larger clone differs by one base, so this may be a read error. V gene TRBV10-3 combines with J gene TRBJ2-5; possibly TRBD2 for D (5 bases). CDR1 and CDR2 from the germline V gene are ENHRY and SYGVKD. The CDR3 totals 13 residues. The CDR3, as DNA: TGTGCCATCAGGCCGGACTTCCAAGAGAACCAGTACTTC. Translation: CAIRPDFQENQYF.

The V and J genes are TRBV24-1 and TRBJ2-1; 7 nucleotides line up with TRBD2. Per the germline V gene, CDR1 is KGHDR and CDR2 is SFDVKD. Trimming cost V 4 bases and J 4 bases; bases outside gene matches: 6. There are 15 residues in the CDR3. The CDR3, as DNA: TGTGCCACCAGTGAGTTTAGCGGGTCTTACAATGAGCAGTTCTTC. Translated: CATSEFSGSYNEQFF.

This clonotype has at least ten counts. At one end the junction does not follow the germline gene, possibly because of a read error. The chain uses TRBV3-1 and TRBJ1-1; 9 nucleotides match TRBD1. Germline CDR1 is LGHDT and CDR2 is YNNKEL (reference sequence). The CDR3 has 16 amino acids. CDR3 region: CASSRYEGTGNSEAFF. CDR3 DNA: TGTGCCAGCAGCCGATATGAGGGGACAGGGAACTCTGAAGCTTTCTTT.

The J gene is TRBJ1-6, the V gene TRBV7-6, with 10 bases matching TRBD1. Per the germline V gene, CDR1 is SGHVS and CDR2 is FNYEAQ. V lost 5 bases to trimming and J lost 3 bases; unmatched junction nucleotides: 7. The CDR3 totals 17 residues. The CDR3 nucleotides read TGTGCCAGCAGCCCAAGGGACAGGGGCGTCTATAATTCACCCCTCCACTTT. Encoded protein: CASSPRDRGVYNSPLHF. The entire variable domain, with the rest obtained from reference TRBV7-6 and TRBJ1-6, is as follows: GAGVSQSPRYKVTKRGQDVALRCDPISGHVSLYWYRQALGQGPEFLTYFNYEAQQDKSGLPNDRFSAERPEGSISTLTIQRTEQRDSAMYRCASSPRDRGVYNSPLHFGNGTRLTVT.

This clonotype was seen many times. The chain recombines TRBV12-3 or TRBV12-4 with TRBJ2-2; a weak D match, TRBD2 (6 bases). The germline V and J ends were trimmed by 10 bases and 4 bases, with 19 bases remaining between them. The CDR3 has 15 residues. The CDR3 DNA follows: TGTGCCACCAGGGAGGAGGGGAAATCCACCGGGGAGCTGTTTTTT. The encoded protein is CATREEGKSTGELFF.

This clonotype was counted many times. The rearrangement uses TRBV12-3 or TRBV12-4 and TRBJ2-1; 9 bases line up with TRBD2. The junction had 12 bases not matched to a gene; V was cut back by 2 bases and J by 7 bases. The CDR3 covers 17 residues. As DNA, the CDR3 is TGTGCCAGCAGTTTACCCCGTTATAGCGGGGGCATGAATGAGCAGTTCTTC. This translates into CASSLPRYSGGMNEQFF.

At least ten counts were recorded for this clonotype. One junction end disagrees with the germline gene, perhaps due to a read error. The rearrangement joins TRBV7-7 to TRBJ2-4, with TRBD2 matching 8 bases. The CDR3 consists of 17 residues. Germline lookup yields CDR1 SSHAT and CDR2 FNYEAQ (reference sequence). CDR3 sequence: CASSLLGGGRSKNIQYF. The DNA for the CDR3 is TGTGCTAGCAGCTTACTGGGAGGCGGGAGGTCCAAAAACATTCAGTACTTC.

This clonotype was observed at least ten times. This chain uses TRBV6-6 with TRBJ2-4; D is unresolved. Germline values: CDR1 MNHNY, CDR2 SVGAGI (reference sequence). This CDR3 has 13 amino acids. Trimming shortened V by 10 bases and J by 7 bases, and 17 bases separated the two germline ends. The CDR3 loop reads CATQPPSENIQYF. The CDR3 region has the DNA TGTGCCACCCAGCCCCCTTCGGAGAACATTCAGTACTTC.

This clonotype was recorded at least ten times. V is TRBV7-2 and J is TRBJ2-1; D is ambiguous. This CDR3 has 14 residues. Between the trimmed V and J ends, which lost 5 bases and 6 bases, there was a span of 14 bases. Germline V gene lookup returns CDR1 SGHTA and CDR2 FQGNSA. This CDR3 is CASSLLPAPNEQFF. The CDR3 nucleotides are TGTGCCAGCAGCCTCCTCCCCGCCCCCAATGAGCAGTTCTTC.

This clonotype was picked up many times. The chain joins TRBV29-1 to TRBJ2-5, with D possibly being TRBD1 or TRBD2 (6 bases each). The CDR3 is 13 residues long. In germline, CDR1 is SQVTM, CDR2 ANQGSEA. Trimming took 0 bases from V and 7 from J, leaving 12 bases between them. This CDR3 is CSVEESGGGTQYF. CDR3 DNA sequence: TGCAGCGTTGAAGAATCCGGGGGCGGGACCCAGTACTTC.

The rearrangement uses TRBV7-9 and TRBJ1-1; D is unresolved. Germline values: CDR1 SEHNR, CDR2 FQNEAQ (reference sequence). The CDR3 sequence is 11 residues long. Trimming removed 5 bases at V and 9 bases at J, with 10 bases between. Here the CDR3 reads CASSREGKAFF. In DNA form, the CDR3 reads TGTGCCAGCAGCCGGGAAGGTAAAGCTTTCTTT.

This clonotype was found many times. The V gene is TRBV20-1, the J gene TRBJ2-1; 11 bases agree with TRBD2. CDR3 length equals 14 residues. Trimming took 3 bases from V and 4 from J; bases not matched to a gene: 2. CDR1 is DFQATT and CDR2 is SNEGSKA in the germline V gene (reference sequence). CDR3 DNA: TGCAGTGCTAGGCTAGCGGGGGGTTACAATGAGCAGTTCTTC. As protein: CSARLAGGYNEQFF.

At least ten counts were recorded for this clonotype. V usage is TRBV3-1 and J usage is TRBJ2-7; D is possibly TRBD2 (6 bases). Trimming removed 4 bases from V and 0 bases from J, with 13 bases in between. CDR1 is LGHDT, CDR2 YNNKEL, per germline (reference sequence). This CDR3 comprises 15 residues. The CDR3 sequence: CASSRIADYSYEQYF. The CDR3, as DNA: TGTGCCAGCAGCCGTATAGCGGACTACTCCTACGAGCAGTACTTC.

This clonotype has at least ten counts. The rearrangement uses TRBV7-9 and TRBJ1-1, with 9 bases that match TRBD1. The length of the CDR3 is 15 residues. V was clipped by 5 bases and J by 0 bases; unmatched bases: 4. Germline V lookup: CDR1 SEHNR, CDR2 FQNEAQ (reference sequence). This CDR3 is CASSGQGNLNTEAFF. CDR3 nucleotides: TGTGCCAGCAGCGGACAGGGGAACCTGAACACTGAAGCTTTCTTT.